The rows below give T cell receptor beta chains drawn from one sample of a study of Graves' ophthalmopathy and Graves' hyperthyroidism. TCRdb re-called the multiplex PCR reads with MiXCR, one entry per CDR3 protein. The table records some 750,000 distinct CDR3 sequences, approximately 40% of them present only once. What was sequenced was peripheral blood. The source is an adult man with Graves' ophthalmopathy. Each CDR3 is given with its conserved first and last residue. D genes are given only for firm matches. Rows may omit the clone size; those that give it use once, few, many or a size class.

length	size	V	D	J	CDR3	DNA
16	NA	TRBV5-1	NA	TRBJ2-3	CASSPLQSRGTDTQYF	TGCGCCAGCAGCCCCCTACAGTCCCGGGGCACAGATACGCAGTATTTT
14	NA	TRBV29-1	NA	TRBJ2-4	CSVRTNLAKNIQYF	TGCAGCGTGAGGACAAACCTAGCCAAAAACATTCAGTACTTC
16	NA	TRBV11-2	NA	TRBJ2-5	CASSLIGPNNQGTQYF	TGTGCCAGCAGCTTAATAGGGCCGAACAACCAAGGGACCCAGTACTTC
14	NA	TRBV10-2	NA	TRBJ1-1	CASSGPTQGTEAFF	TGCGCCAGCAGTGGCCCCACGCAGGGCACTGAAGCTTTCTTT
13	few	TRBV24-1	TRBD1	TRBJ1-1	CASSRTTGTEAFF	TGTGCCAGCAGCCGAACGACAGGGACTGAAGCTTTCTTT
13	few	TRBV19	NA	TRBJ1-1	CASKRGGWTEAFF	TGTGCCAGTAAAAGGGGCGGTTGGACTGAAGCTTTCTTT
13	many	TRBV4-1	TRBD1	TRBJ1-6	CASSQDRGRTLHF	TGCGCCAGCAGCCAGGACAGGGGGAGAACCCTCCACTTT
14	NA	TRBV7-9	TRBD1	TRBJ2-2	CASSLDRVPGELFF	TGTGCCAGCAGCCTTGACAGGGTCCCCGGGGAGCTGTTTTTT
15	few	TRBV7-9	NA	TRBJ2-2	CASSFGQGNTGELFF	TGTGCCAGCAGCTTCGGTCAGGGGAACACCGGGGAGCTGTTTTTT
14	NA	TRBV2	NA	TRBJ2-7	CASRRGGRHHEQYF	TGTGCCAGCAGAAGGGGTGGACGTCACCACGAGCAGTACTTC
15	many	TRBV9	TRBD1	TRBJ1-6	CASSRQGSVNSPLHF	TGTGCCAGCAGCAGACAGGGATCGGTCAATTCACCCCTCCACTTT
14	many	TRBV19	TRBD1	TRBJ2-2	CASSPGQGAGELFF	TGTGCCAGCAGCCCAGGACAGGGTGCCGGGGAGCTGTTTTTT
13	many	TRBV4-1	NA	TRBJ2-5	CASSQGRQETQYF	TGTGCCAGCAGCCAGGGACGTCAAGAGACCCAGTACTTC
14	NA	TRBV10-2	NA	TRBJ2-3	CASSGAARTDTQYF	TGCGCCAGCAGTGGGGCAGCCCGCACAGATACGCAGTATTTT
13	many	TRBV7-9	NA	TRBJ1-4	CASTGDGNEKLFF	TGTGCCAGTACAGGAGACGGTAATGAAAAACTGTTTTTT
14	few	TRBV25-1	NA	TRBJ2-3	CASSESGRTDTQYF	TGTGCCAGCAGTGAATCTGGGCGCACAGATACGCAGTATTTT
15	few	TRBV25-1	TRBD1	TRBJ2-2	CASRGRTGLNGELFF	TGTGCCAGCAGAGGCCGGACAGGGCTGAACGGGGAGCTGTTTTTT
16	NA	TRBV7-3	TRBD2	TRBJ2-2	CASSDASMGGTGELFF	TGTGCCAGCAGCGACGCCAGCATGGGGGGGACCGGGGAGCTGTTTTTT
14	NA	TRBV10-3	NA	TRBJ1-3	CASKPTYSGNTIYF	TGTGCCAGCAAACCTACATACTCTGGAAACACCATATATTTT
16	NA	TRBV5-4	NA	TRBJ1-2	CASSLAQNSRGNGYTF	TGTGCCAGCAGCTTGGCCCAAAACTCCCGGGGAAATGGCTACACCTTC
14	many	TRBV2	NA	TRBJ1-5	CASRRTVINQPQHF	TGTGCCAGCAGGAGGACAGTTATCAATCAGCCCCAGCATTTT
14	many	TRBV20-1	NA	TRBJ2-5	CSARGTTYQETQYF	TGCAGTGCTAGAGGGACAACGTACCAAGAGACCCAGTACTTC
15	many	TRBV10-3	TRBD1	TRBJ1-2	CAISATGTGISGYTF	TGTGCCATCAGTGCAACCGGGACAGGGATAAGCGGCTACACCTTC
16	many	TRBV7-9	NA	TRBJ1-1	CASSLGAGRRNTEAFF	TGTGCCAGCAGCTTAGGGGCAGGGCGAAGGAACACTGAAGCTTTCTTT
18	NA	TRBV6-5	NA	TRBJ2-6	CASSYSGSGVSGANVLTF	TGTGCCAGCAGTTACTCGGGGTCCGGTGTCTCTGGGGCCAACGTCCTGACTTTC
14	few	TRBV4-2	NA	TRBJ1-5	CASSQEQGNQPQHF	TGTGCCAGCAGCCAAGAACAGGGCAATCAGCCCCAGCATTTT
16	NA	TRBV4-2	TRBD2	TRBJ2-1	CASKHEKAGGWYEQFF	TGTGCCAGCAAGCACGAGAAGGCGGGGGGATGGTACGAGCAGTTCTTC
15	NA	TRBV7-9	TRBD1	TRBJ2-5	CASSQGDRAQETQYF	TGCGCCAGCAGCCAAGGCGACAGGGCCCAAGAGACCCAGTACTTC
15	NA	TRBV2	NA	TRBJ2-6	CASSEAGTGRDTEAF	TGTGCCAGCAGTGAAGCTGGAACAGGGAGGGACACTGAAGCTTTC
13	many	TRBV20-1	NA	TRBJ1-6	CSASPGVGSPLHF	TGCAGTGCTAGCCCAGGGGTTGGTTCACCCCTCCACTTT
14	NA	TRBV5-4	NA	TRBJ1-2	CASRGNSLNYGYTF	TGTGCCAGCAGGGGGAATTCCCTAAACTATGGCTACACCTTC
15	NA	TRBV7-6	NA	TRBJ2-5	CASSLDRPNTGTQYF	TGTGCCAGCAGCTTAGACAGGCCGAACACCGGGACCCAGTACTTC
13	many	TRBV7-9	NA	TRBJ1-2	CASSSGLVYGYTF	TGTGCCAGCAGCTCCGGTCTGGTCTATGGCTACACCTTC
16	few	TRBV2	TRBD2	TRBJ2-2	CASSANTAGGSGELFF	TGTGCCAGCAGTGCGAACACCGCCGGGGGGTCCGGGGAGCTGTTTTTT
13	NA	TRBV12-3/TRBV12-4	NA	TRBJ1-2	CASSPVGQGGYTF	TGTGCCAGCAGTCCCGTTGGGCAGGGCGGCTACACCTTC
12	few	TRBV20-1	TRBD2	TRBJ2-5	CSGTSSQETQYF	TGCAGTGGGACTAGCTCCCAAGAGACCCAGTACTTC
15	NA	TRBV19	NA	TRBJ1-1	CASKWGGQMNTEAFF	TGTGCCAGTAAATGGGGGGGCCAAATGAACACTGAAGCTTTCTTT
13	many	TRBV7-9	NA	TRBJ2-5	CASSPPITETQYF	TGTGCCAGCAGCCCCCCTATAACGGAGACCCAGTACTTC
16	many	TRBV29-1	NA	TRBJ1-2	CSVAPAVTPGNYGYTF	TGCAGCGTTGCTCCGGCAGTCACGCCGGGTAACTATGGCTACACCTTC
16	many	TRBV2	NA	TRBJ1-1	CASERTAGRSNTEAFF	TGTGCCAGCGAACGGACCGCCGGCAGGTCGAACACTGAAGCTTTCTTT
15	NA	TRBV2	NA	TRBJ1-6	CASSVGSVRNSPLHF	TGTGCCAGCAGTGTCGGGTCCGTTAGAAATTCACCCCTCCACTTT